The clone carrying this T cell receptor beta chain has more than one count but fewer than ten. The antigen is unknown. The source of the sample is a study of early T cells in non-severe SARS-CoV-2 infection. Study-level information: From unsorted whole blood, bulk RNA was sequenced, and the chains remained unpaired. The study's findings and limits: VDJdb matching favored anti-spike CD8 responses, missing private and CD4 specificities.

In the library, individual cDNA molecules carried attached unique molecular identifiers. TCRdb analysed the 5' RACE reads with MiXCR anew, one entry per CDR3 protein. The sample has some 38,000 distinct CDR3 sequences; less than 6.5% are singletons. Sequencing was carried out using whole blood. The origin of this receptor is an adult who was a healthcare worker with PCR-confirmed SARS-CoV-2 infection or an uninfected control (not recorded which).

DNA of the CDR3: TGTGCCAGCAGCAAATTCTCCGGGACTGAGAACACTGAAGCTTTCTTT. Protein: CASSKFSGTENTEAFF. The chain combines TRBV7-6 with TRBJ1-1; weak D call: TRBD1 (5 bases). This CDR3 has 16 residues. CDR1 and CDR2 (germline): SGHVS, FNYEAQ. V lost 5 bases and J 1 base, leaving 17 bases between the germline ends. Combining the CDR3 with reference TRBV7-6 and TRBJ1-1 gives the whole variable domain GAGVSQSPRYKVTKRGQDVALRCDPISGHVSLYWYRQALGQGPEFLTYFNYEAQQDKSGLPNDRFSAERPEGSISTLTIQRTEQRDSAMYRCASSKFSGTENTEAFFGQGTRLTVV.